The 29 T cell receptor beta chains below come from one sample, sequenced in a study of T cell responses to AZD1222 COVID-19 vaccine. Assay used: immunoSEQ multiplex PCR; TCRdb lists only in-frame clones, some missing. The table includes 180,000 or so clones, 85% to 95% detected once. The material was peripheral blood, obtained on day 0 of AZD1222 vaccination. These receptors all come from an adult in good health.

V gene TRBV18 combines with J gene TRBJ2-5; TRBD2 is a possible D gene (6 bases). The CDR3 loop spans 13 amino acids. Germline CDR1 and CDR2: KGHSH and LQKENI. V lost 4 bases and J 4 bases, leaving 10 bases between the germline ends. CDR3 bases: TGTGCCAGCTCACGGGGGGACGGAGAGACCCAGTACTTC. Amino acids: CASSRGDGETQYF.

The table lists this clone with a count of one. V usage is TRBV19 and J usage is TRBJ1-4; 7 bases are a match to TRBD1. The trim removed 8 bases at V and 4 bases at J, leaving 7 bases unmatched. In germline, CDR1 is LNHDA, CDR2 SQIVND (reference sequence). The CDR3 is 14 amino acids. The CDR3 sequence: CASSGGQDNEKLFF. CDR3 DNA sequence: TGTGCCAGTTCCGGAGGACAGGATAATGAAAAACTGTTTTTT.

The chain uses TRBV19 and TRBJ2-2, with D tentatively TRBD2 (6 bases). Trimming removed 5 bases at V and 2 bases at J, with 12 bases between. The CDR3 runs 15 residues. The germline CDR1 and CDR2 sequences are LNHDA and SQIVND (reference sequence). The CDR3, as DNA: TGTGCCAGTAGTGGAGTAGCGGTTAACACCGGGGAGCTGTTTTTT. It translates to CASSGVAVNTGELFF.

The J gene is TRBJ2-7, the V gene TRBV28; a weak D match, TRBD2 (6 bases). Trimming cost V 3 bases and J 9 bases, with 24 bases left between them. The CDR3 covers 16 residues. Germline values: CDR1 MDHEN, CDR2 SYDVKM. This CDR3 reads CASSLIAGLGLETQYF. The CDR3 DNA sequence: TGTGCCAGCAGTTTGATTGCGGGGCTTGGCCTAGAAACGCAGTACTTC.

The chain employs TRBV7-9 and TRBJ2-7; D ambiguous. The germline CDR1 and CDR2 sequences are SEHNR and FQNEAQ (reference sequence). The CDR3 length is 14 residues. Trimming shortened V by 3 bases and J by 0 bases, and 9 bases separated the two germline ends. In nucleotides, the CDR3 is TGTGCCAGCAGCTTTAGCCAAACCTCCTACGAGCAGTACTTC. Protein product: CASSFSQTSYEQYF.

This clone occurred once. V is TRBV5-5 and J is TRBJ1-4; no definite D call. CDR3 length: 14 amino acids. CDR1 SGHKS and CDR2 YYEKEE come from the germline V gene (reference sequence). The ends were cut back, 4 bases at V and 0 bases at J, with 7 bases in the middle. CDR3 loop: CASSPSPTNEKLFF. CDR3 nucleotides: TGTGCCAGCAGCCCCTCCCCAACTAATGAAAAACTGTTTTTT.

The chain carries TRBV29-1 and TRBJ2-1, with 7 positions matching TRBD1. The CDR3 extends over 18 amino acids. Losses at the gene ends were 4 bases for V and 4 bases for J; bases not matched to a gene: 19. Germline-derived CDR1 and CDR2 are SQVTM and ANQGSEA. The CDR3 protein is CSVAGTEDTLGDYNEQFF. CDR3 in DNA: TGCAGCGTTGCCGGGACAGAGGACACCCTGGGGGATTACAATGAGCAGTTCTTC.

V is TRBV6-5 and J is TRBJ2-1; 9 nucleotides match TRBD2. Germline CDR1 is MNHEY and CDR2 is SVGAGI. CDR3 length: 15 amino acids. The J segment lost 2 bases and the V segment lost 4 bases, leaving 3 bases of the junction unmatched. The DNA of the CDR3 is TGTGCCAGCAGTTTAGCGGGAGAAGCCTACAATGAGCAGTTCTTC. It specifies CASSLAGEAYNEQFF.

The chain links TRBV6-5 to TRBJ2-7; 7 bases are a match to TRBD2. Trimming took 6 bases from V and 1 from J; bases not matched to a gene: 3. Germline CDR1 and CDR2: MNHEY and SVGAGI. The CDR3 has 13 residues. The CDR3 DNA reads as TGTGCCAGCAGCCCGCGGGGGTCCTACGAGCAGTACTTC. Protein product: CASSPRGSYEQYF.

The CDR3 bases are TGTGCCAGTAGTTCACCTGGGACAGGGTATAGCTATGGCTACACCTTC. Its protein is CASSSPGTGYSYGYTF. The chain combines TRBV19 with TRBJ1-2, with TRBD1 identical over 9 bases. Germline V gene data show CDR1 as LNHDA and CDR2 as SQIVND (reference sequence). V lost 5 bases, J lost 4 bases, and 11 bases stayed unmatched. The CDR3 length is 16 residues. The full variable domain, in which reference TRBV19 and TRBJ1-2 provide the parts outside the CDR3, is DGGITQSPKYLFRKEGQNVTLSCEQNLNHDAMYWYRQDPGQGLRLIYYSQIVNDFQKGDIAEGYSVSREKKESFPLTVTSAQKNPTAFYLCASSSPGTGYSYGYTFGSGTRLTVV.

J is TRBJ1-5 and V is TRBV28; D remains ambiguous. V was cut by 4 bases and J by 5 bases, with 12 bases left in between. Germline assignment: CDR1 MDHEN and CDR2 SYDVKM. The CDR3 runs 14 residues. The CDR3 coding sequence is TGTGCCAGCAGTTCCGGTCCATCTTATCAGCCCCAGCATTTT. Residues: CASSSGPSYQPQHF.

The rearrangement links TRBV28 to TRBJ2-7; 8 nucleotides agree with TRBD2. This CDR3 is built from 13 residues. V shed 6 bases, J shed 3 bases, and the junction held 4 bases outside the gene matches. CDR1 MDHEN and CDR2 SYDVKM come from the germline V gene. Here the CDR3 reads CASRPAGVYEQYF. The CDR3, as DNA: TGTGCCAGCAGGCCAGCGGGGGTCTACGAGCAGTACTTC.

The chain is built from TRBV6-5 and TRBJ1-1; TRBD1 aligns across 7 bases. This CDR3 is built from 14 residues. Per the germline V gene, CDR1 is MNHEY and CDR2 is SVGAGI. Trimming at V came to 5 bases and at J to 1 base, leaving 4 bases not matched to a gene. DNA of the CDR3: TGTGCCAGCAGTCCACAGGGGCAGAACACTGAAGCTTTCTTT. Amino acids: CASSPQGQNTEAFF.

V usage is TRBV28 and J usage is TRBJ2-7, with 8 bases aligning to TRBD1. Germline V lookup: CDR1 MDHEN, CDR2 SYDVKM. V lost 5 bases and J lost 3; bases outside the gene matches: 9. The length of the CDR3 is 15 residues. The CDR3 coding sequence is TGTGCCAGCAGTCCCTGGGACAGGAGAGGCTACGAGCAGTACTTC. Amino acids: CASSPWDRRGYEQYF.

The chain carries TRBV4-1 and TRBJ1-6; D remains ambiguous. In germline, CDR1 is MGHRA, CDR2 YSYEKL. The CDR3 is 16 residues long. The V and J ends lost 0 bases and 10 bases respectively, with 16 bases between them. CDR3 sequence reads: CASSQETLSGRSPLHF. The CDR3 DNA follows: TGCGCCAGCAGCCAAGAGACCCTGTCTGGGCGGTCACCCCTCCACTTT.

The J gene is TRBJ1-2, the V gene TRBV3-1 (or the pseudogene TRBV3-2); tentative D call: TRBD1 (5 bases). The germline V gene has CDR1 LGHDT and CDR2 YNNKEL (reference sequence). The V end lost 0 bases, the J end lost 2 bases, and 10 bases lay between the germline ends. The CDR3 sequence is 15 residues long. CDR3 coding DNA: TGTGCCAGCAGCCAAGAAGGGGACGGAAACTATGGCTACACCTTC. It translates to CASSQEGDGNYGYTF.

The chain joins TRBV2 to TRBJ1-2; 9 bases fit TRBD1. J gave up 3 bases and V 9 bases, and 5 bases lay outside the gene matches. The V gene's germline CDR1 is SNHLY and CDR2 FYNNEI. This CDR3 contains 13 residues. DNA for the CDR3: TGTGCCAGTTGGACAGGGGAAGACTATGGCTACACCTTC. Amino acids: CASWTGEDYGYTF.

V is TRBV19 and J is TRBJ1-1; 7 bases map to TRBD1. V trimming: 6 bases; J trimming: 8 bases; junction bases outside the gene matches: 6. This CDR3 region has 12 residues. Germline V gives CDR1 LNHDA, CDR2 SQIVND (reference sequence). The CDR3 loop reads CASSRRTGEAFF. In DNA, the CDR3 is TGTGCCAGTAGCCGACGGACAGGAGAAGCTTTCTTT.

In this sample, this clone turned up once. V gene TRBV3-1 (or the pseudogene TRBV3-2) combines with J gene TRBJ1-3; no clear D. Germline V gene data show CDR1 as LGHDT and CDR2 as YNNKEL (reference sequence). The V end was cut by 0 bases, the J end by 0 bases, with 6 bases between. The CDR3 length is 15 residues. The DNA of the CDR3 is TGTGCCAGCAGCCAAGAGGGCAACTCTGGAAACACCATATATTTT. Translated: CASSQEGNSGNTIYF.

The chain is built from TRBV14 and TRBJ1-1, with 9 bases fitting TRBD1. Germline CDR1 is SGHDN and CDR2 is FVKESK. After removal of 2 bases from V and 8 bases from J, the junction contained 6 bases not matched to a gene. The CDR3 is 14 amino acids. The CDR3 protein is CASSQTYRGREAFF. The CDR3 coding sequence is TGTGCCAGCAGCCAAACGTACAGGGGGCGAGAAGCTTTCTTT.

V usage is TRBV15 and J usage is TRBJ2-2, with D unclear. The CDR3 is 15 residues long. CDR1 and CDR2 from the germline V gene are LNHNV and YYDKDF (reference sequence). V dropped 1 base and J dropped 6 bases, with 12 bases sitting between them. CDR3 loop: CATSRGGPKAGELFF. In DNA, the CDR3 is TGTGCCACCAGCAGAGGTGGTCCTAAAGCCGGGGAGCTGTTTTTT.

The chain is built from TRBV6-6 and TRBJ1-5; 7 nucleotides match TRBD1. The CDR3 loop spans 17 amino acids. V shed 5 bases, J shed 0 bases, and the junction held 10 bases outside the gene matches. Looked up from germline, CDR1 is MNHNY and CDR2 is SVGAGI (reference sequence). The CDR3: CASSPDTGAYSNQPQHF. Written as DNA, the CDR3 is TGTGCCAGCAGTCCTGACACAGGGGCTTATAGCAATCAGCCCCAGCATTTT.

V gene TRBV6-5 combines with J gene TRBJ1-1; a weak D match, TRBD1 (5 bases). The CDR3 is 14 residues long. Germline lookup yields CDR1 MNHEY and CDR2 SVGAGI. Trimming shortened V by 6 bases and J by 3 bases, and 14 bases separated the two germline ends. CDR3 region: CASRGWWGDTEAFF. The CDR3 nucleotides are TGTGCCAGCAGGGGTTGGTGGGGCGACACTGAAGCTTTCTTT.

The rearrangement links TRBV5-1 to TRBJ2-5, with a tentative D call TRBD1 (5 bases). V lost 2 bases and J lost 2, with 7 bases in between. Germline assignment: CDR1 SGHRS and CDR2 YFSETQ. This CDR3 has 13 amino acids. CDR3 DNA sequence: TGCGCCAGCAGCTTACAGGCGCAAGAGACCCAGTACTTC. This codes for CASSLQAQETQYF.

CDR3 coding DNA: TGTGCCAGTAAGAGCTCTGGGGCCAACGTCCTGACTTTC. Translated: CASKSSGANVLTF. The genes are TRBV19 and TRBJ2-6; D not certain. The germline V gene encodes CDR1 LNHDA and CDR2 SQIVND (reference sequence). V lost 7 bases and J 0 bases, leaving 4 bases between the germline ends. The CDR3 is made up of 13 amino acids.

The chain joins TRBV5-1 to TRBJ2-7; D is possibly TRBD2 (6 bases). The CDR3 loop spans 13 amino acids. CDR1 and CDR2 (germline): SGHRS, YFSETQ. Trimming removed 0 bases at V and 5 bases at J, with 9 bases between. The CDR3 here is CASSLVPSDEQYF. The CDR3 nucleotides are TGCGCCAGCAGCTTGGTCCCTAGCGACGAGCAGTACTTC.

This CDR3 is CASSQSTGGNEQFF. The CDR3 DNA sequence: TGCGCCAGCAGCCAGTCAACAGGGGGCAATGAGCAGTTCTTC. This rearrangement joins TRBV5-1 to TRBJ2-1, with 8 positions matching TRBD1. V dropped 4 bases and J dropped 6; count of bases not matched to a gene: 6. The CDR3 covers 14 residues. Germline V lookup: CDR1 SGHRS, CDR2 YFSETQ.

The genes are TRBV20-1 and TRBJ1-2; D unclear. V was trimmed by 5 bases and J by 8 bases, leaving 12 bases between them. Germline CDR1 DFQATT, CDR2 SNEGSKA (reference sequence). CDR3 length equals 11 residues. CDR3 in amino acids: CSAPHLRGYTF. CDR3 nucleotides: TGCAGTGCTCCCCATCTCCGGGGCTACACCTTC.

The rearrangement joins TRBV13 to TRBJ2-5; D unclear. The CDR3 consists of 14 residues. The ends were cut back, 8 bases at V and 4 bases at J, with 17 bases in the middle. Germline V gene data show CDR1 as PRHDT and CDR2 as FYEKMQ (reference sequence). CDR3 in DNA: TGTGCCAGCCGCAAGGGTCTGCTTGGAGAGACCCAGTACTTC. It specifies CASRKGLLGETQYF.